This T cell receptor (beta chain) appears in the sequencing data of a study of blood T cell repertoires in COVID-19. Across the study: T cells, B-cell-depleted T cells, or PBMCs supplied cDNA or gDNA.

V was clipped by 3 bases and J by 8 bases, with 13 bases between them. CDR1 MNHEY and CDR2 SMNVEV come from the germline V gene (reference sequence). The CDR3 consists of 13 residues. TCRdb's copy holds only in-frame clones and misses some; the assay was immunoSEQ multiplex PCR. The sample contains 360,000 or so clones, 90% of which appear only once. The sample comprised peripheral blood. The V call is TRBV27, the J call TRBJ1-2, with TRBD1 as a possible D gene (5 bases). The receptor was derived from a man between 18 and 35 years old with active or convalescent COVID-19. CDR3 nucleotides: TGTGCCAGCAGTTTTAGGGGTATAGAGGGCTACACCTTC. Its protein is CASSFRGIEGYTF.